The rows below give T cell receptor beta chains drawn from one sample of a study of monozygotic twins with inflammatory bowel disease. TCRdb reprocessed the 5' RACE reads, with one entry per CDR3 protein and no DNA. The sample table includes roughly 200,000 distinct CDR3 sequences. The specimen sequenced was blood. The source is a human donor with ulcerative colitis or Crohn's disease, or a healthy co-twin of an affected twin (not recorded which). The CDR3 runs from the conserved cysteine through the conserved F or W. The order of the fields is V gene, J gene, CDR3 protein.

>TRBV2|TRBJ1-1
CASSEESNTEAFF
>TRBV28|TRBJ2-3
CAGPQTGTSYPDSTDTQYF
>TRBV18|TRBJ2-5
CASSPQGQNQETQYF
>TRBV20-1|TRBJ1-4
CSASNSGFRPFF
>TRBV6-5|TRBJ2-7
CASSYSQGAIDEQYF
>TRBV11-2|TRBJ2-1
CASSLGSSVLLTGNVNEQFF
>TRBV11-3|TRBJ2-1
CASSSVPKDEQFF
>TRBV25-1|TRBJ1-1
CASSEWGQVNTEAFF
>TRBV4-2|TRBJ1-6
CASSQGRGQRDPYSPLHF
>TRBV20-1|TRBJ1-2
CSARDLREEIYGYTF
>TRBV3-1|TRBJ1-1
CASSQDGQGSTEAFF
>TRBV27|TRBJ2-3
CASSLWLAGEVDTQYF
>TRBV7-9|TRBJ1-1
CASSQREVSLNTEAFF
>TRBV10-3|TRBJ2-1
CAISSAGTGGNEQFF
>TRBV12-3/TRBV12-4|TRBJ2-3
CASSLLGPGADTQYF
>TRBV2|TRBJ1-6
CASSEAPLRSPLHF
>TRBV7-6|TRBJ1-5
CASSLNANQPQHF
>TRBV7-9|TRBJ2-2
CATRLAGGGTGELFF
>TRBV12-3/TRBV12-4|TRBJ2-1
CASSVQGQSNEQFF
>TRBV28|TRBJ2-1
CASRLDWFTYNEQFF
>TRBV14|TRBJ2-1
CASRKDTSSYNEQFF
>TRBV20-1|TRBJ1-2
CSAPGPSGTGYTF
>TRBV7-8|TRBJ1-5
CASSPGGYSNQPQHF
>TRBV7-9|TRBJ2-1
CASSLALADYNELFF
>TRBV6-5|TRBJ2-1
CASSSPTSGRAYNEQFF
>TRBV7-2|TRBJ1-2
CASSPGGGVDYTF
>TRBV4-2|TRBJ1-5
CASSLWVGSNQPQHF
>TRBV6-2/TRBV6-3|TRBJ2-6
CASTGHLSGANVLTF
>TRBV6-2/TRBV6-3|TRBJ1-5
CASRTGGLRNQPQHF
>TRBV19|TRBJ1-1
CASSLTAEAFF
>TRBV7-2|TRBJ1-5
CASSYATGLLNQPQHF
>TRBV19|TRBJ1-5
CASSMVATAINQPQHF
>TRBV2|TRBJ1-5
CASRETEESNQPQHF
>TRBV5-1|TRBJ2-3
CASSLSQSTDTQYF
>TRBV28|TRBJ2-5
CASSITSGVQETQYF
>TRBV5-1|TRBJ1-6
CASSFYGSGKNSPLHF
>TRBV10-3|TRBJ1-6
CAIKGTGGRNSPLHF
>TRBV28|TRBJ2-2
CASSLEVELFF
>TRBV2|TRBJ2-1
CASMGSGINEQFF
>TRBV20-1|TRBJ1-2
CSARQGFGGYTF
>TRBV13|TRBJ2-3
CASSFGTSGSTDTQYF
>TRBV25-1|TRBJ2-2
CASGPVLHTGELFF
>TRBV29-1|TRBJ2-6
CSVAHLAYGANVLTF
>TRBV29-1|TRBJ1-2
CSVLRGDNGYTF
>TRBV7-2|TRBJ2-6
CDSSLVASGANVLTF
>TRBV7-9|TRBJ2-1
CASNKVDWGLNEQFF
>TRBV20-1|TRBJ2-1
CSARGGLAGVSYNEQFF
>TRBV4-2|TRBJ1-1
CASSPGPGDTEAFF
>TRBV5-1|TRBJ2-7
CASSLSAGPAYEQYF
>TRBV6-2/TRBV6-3|TRBJ2-1
CASSKSGRMDEQFF
>TRBV5-1|TRBJ2-1
CASTPRGNSYNEQFF
>TRBV5-1|TRBJ1-1
CASSYEDGLNTEAFF
>TRBV20-1|TRBJ2-1
CSAEGDLAKINEQFF
>TRBV20-1|TRBJ1-5
CSALTGGMDNQHQHF
>TRBV20-1|TRBJ2-7
CSARDGTWHYEQYF